Each of the 9 T cell receptor beta chains below was sequenced from the same sample in a study of T cell responses to AZD1222 COVID-19 vaccine. Libraries were prepared by immunoSEQ multiplex PCR; TCRdb keeps only in-frame clonotypes and omits some of them. The data hold about 130,000 clones, with around 87% observed a single time. The sample here was peripheral blood, taken on day 0 of AZD1222 vaccination. The receptors were gathered from an adult in good health.

This clone was seen once. This sequence joins TRBV19 and TRBJ1-5, with D possibly matching TRBD1 (5 bases). The CDR3 is made up of 15 amino acids. Germline CDR1 LNHDA, CDR2 SQIVND (reference sequence). The V end was cut by 3 bases, the J end by 4 bases, with 13 bases between. The CDR3 sequence: CASSMGSQGNQPQHF. The CDR3 region has the DNA TGTGCCAGTAGTATGGGATCCCAGGGTAATCAGCCCCAGCATTTT.

This rearrangement joins TRBV7-9 to TRBJ1-1; D gene unclear. The CDR3 totals 14 residues. The V and J ends lost 4 bases and 3 bases respectively, with 12 bases between them. The germline V gene has CDR1 SEHNR and CDR2 FQNEAQ (reference sequence). CDR3 protein: CASSSQTGYTEAFF. CDR3 nucleotide sequence: TGTGCCAGCAGCTCCCAGACTGGATACACTGAAGCTTTCTTT.

The rearrangement joins TRBV27 to TRBJ1-4, with unresolved D. CDR1 is MNHEY and CDR2 is SMNVEV in the germline V gene (reference sequence). Between the trimmed V and J ends, which lost 4 bases and 2 bases, there was a span of 14 bases. This CDR3 is 16 amino acids long. The CDR3 DNA sequence: TGTGCCAGCAGTTCCTTACTCGCGGGGACTAATGAAAAACTGTTTTTT. Protein sequence: CASSSLLAGTNEKLFF.

The J gene is TRBJ2-1, the V gene TRBV4-2, with 7 bases matching TRBD2. Germline V gene sequence: CDR1 LGHNA, CDR2 YNFKEQ. V shed 0 bases, J shed 0 bases, and the junction held 8 bases outside the gene matches. The CDR3 consists of 18 residues. The CDR3 DNA sequence: TGTGCCAGCAGCCAAGAACGGTTTGTAGCGGGCTCCTACAATGAGCAGTTCTTC. It yields the protein CASSQERFVAGSYNEQFF.

This clone showed up just once. The rearrangement links TRBV19 to TRBJ2-1; D is ambiguous. The CDR3 has 11 amino acids. The V gene lost 1 base and the J gene lost 8 bases, with 3 bases spanning the gap. Germline values: CDR1 LNHDA, CDR2 SQIVND (reference sequence). In nucleotides, the CDR3 is TGTGCCAGTAGTATAGCCGATGAGCAGTTCTTC. The encoded protein is CASSIADEQFF.

The chain combines TRBV30 with TRBJ2-7; D uncertain. Trimming took off 6 bases at V and 2 bases at J, with 14 bases between the two ends. The CDR3 is 13 amino acids. Germline CDR1 is GTSNPN and CDR2 is SVGIG (reference sequence). CDR3 nucleotide sequence: TGTGCCTGTTCGGGCCTCGCTGCCTACGAGCAGTACTTC. This sequence encodes CACSGLAAYEQYF.

The chain joins TRBV7-8 to TRBJ2-1; D is ambiguous. Germline CDR1 is SGHVS and CDR2 is FQNEAQ. The V end lost 0 bases, the J end lost 4 bases, and 7 bases lay between the germline ends. The CDR3 length is 14 residues. CDR3 nucleotide sequence: TGTGCCAGCAGCTTAGCGCGACTGTACAATGAGCAGTTCTTC. This translates into CASSLARLYNEQFF.

This clone was observed once. The rearrangement links TRBV2 to TRBJ1-1; unclear D gene. Germline loops: CDR1 SNHLY, CDR2 FYNNEI. Deletions cut 6 bases from V and 7 bases from J, with 18 bases between. The CDR3 covers 14 residues. The CDR3 coding sequence is TGTGCCAGCAGGACCGACCCTGGAACCAGTGAAGCTTTCTTT. Translated, it gives CASRTDPGTSEAFF.

This chain joins TRBV24-1 and TRBJ2-1, with D perhaps matching TRBD1 (9 bases). Germline CDR1 KGHDR, CDR2 SFDVKD. Trimming pared 4 bases from V and 9 bases from J, leaving 18 bases between. The CDR3 has 15 amino acids. CDR3 loop: CATSDTGTGTSEQFF. The CDR3 DNA is TGTGCCACCAGTGACACCGGGACAGGGACTAGTGAGCAGTTCTTC.